This T cell receptor beta chain was sequenced in a study of T cells after yellow fever vaccination. This clonotype was picked up many times. The antigen is undetermined. Findings of the study overall: Contaminating bulk clonotypes could be abundant in FACS-sorted repertoires.

TCRdb analysed the 5' RACE reads with MiXCR anew, one entry per CDR3 protein. The sample has approximately 150,000 distinct CDR3 sequences; approximately 6.2% are singletons. Germline V CDR1 and CDR2: SGHTA, FQGNSA. The V and J ends lost 1 base and 7 bases respectively, with 13 bases between them. The CDR3 runs to 15 residues. The starting material was CD4+ T cells sorted from PBMCs, obtained on the day of the first yellow fever vaccination. The clonotype originates from a man between 18 and 29 years old who received the YFV17D yellow fever vaccine. The V call is TRBV7-2, the J call TRBJ2-2, with D possibly being TRBD1 (6 bases). The CDR3 DNA follows: TGTGCCAGCAGCTTAGTGGGACAAAGTTTCGGGGAGCTGTTTTTT. Residues: CASSLVGQSFGELFF.